Shown below are 32 T cell receptor beta chains from a single sample sequenced in a study of T cell clones after liver transplantation (dated 2019 in TCRdb). Receptor libraries were prepared by the immunoSEQ multiplex PCR assay. TCRdb holds this immuneACCESS table with in-frame rearrangements only. Some clones are missing; in checked studies, unresolved V genes explain under half, and the rest has no known cause. Present in this sample are 15,000 to 20,000 clones, over 75% of which were seen just once. Approximately 35% of the sample is held by the ten biggest clonotypes. The sample consisted of CD8+ T cells from blood, taken about 50 months after liver transplant. These receptors originate from a human patient who received a liver transplant. Once a transplant has taken place, some T cells may be donor derived.

The CDR3 region is CASSLVVVTDTQYF. Written as DNA, the CDR3 is TGTGCCAGCAGCTTAGTGGTAGTCACAGATACGCAGTATTTT. The chain has TRBV7-2 and TRBJ2-3; D unresolved. This CDR3 is built from 14 residues. The germline V gene encodes CDR1 SGHTA and CDR2 FQGNSA. Trimming removed 1 base from V and 2 bases from J, with 7 bases in between.

V and J are TRBV18 and TRBJ2-7, with TRBD2 as a possible D gene (5 bases). The CDR3 has 13 residues. The germline CDR1 and CDR2 sequences are KGHSH and LQKENI. The ends were cut back, 3 bases at V and 5 bases at J, with 11 bases in the middle. The CDR3 region is CASSPVDGDEQYF. DNA of the CDR3: TGTGCCAGCTCACCGGTCGACGGGGACGAGCAGTACTTC. The complete variable domain, with remaining parts taken from reference TRBV18 and TRBJ2-7, reads NAGVMQNPRHLVRRRGQEARLRCSPMKGHSHVYWYRQLPEEGLKFMVYLQKENIIDESGMPKERFSAEFPKEGPSILRIQQVVRGDSAAYFCASSPVDGDEQYFGPGTRLTVT.

V is TRBV9 and J is TRBJ2-2; 10 bases are shared with TRBD2. Per germline, CDR1 SGDLS and CDR2 YYNGEE. Trimming took 6 bases from V and 3 from J; bases not matched to a gene: 20. This CDR3 spans 20 amino acids. CDR3 amino acids: CASKMTRWEILAGDTGELFF. Here the CDR3 DNA reads TGTGCCAGCAAGATGACTCGTTGGGAGATCCTAGCGGGAGACACCGGGGAGCTGTTTTTT. The variable domain in full, with the rest retrieved from reference TRBV9 and TRBJ2-2, is DSGVTQTPKHLITATGQRVTLRCSPRSGDLSVYWYQQSLDQGLQFLIQYYNGEERAKGNILERFSAQQFPDLHSELNLSSLELGDSALYFCASKMTRWEILAGDTGELFFGEGSRLTVL.

This clone was detected only a few times. V usage is TRBV27 and J usage is TRBJ2-2, with a tentative D call TRBD1 (6 bases). CDR1 is MNHEY, CDR2 SMNVEV, per germline (reference sequence). The CDR3 covers 14 residues. Trimming pared 4 bases from V and 4 bases from J, leaving 10 bases between. Written as DNA, the CDR3 is TGTGCCAGCAGTTCAGGGGATACCACCGGGGAGCTGTTTTTT. Translated, it gives CASSSGDTTGELFF.

This chain connects TRBV23-1 to TRBJ1-5; 12 bases match TRBD1. TRBV23-1 is treated as an ORF (open reading frame) with a function not yet certain. V lost 7 bases to trimming and J lost 9 bases; unmatched junction nucleotides: 16. This CDR3 is 17 amino acids long. The CDR3 sequence: CASTPHRSRDRGPPQHF. CDR3 bases: TGCGCCAGCACCCCCCATCGATCCAGGGACAGGGGGCCGCCCCAGCATTTT.

The J gene is TRBJ2-2, the V gene TRBV11-3; 11 bases are shared with TRBD2. Germline V gene sequence: CDR1 SGHNT, CDR2 YENEEA. With V trimmed by 5 bases and J by 6 bases, 5 bases remained unmatched. CDR3 length: 15 residues. The CDR3 loop is CASSAGTSGAGELFF. The CDR3 DNA follows: TGTGCCAGCAGCGCCGGGACTAGCGGAGCCGGGGAGCTGTTTTTT.

The chain employs TRBV4-1 and TRBJ2-4, with unresolved D. CDR3 size: 15 residues. Germline V gene sequence: CDR1 MGHRA, CDR2 YSYEKL. V lost 0 bases, J lost 3 bases, and 9 bases lay in between. CDR3 nucleotide sequence: TGCGCCAGCAGCCAAGATTTGCTTTTCAAAAACATTCAGTACTTC. Protein product: CASSQDLLFKNIQYF.

J is TRBJ1-2 and V is TRBV9, with 7 bases fitting TRBD1. Germline values: CDR1 SGDLS, CDR2 YYNGEE. V lost 0 bases and J lost 8; bases outside the gene matches: 4. CDR3 length equals 13 residues. The CDR3 here is CASSVEGGFGYTF. CDR3 sequence (DNA): TGTGCCAGCAGCGTAGAAGGGGGCTTCGGCTACACCTTC.

The V gene is TRBV5-5, the J gene TRBJ1-1, with 9 positions matching TRBD1. V gave up 5 bases and J gave up 1 base; unmatched junction bases: 12. Germline CDR1 SGHKS, CDR2 YYEKEE (reference sequence). The CDR3 contains 17 residues. The CDR3 coding sequence is TGTGCCAGCAGTCTAGTAGCCGGGACAGGGAGGAACACTGAAGCTTTCTTT. It specifies CASSLVAGTGRNTEAFF.

The chain combines TRBV29-1 with TRBJ1-3; a weak D match, TRBD1 (5 bases). V was trimmed by 5 bases and J by 0 bases, leaving 8 bases between them. The CDR3 is made up of 13 amino acids. The germline V gene has CDR1 SQVTM and CDR2 ANQGSEA. CDR3 region: CSVWGNSGNTIYF. CDR3 DNA: TGCAGCGTTTGGGGGAACTCTGGAAACACCATATATTTT. The full variable domain, with the rest looked up from reference TRBV29-1 and TRBJ1-3, is SAVISQKPSRDICQRGTSLTIQCQVDSQVTMMFWYRQQPGQSLTLIATANQGSEATYESGFVIDKFPISRPNLTFSTLTVSNMSPEDSSIYLCSVWGNSGNTIYFGEGSWLTVV.

This chain uses TRBV9 with TRBJ1-6; D is unresolved. Trimming stripped 0 bases from V and 5 bases from J, with 6 bases between. The CDR3 covers 14 residues. The germline V gene has CDR1 SGDLS and CDR2 YYNGEE. CDR3: CASSVGQNNSPLHF. The CDR3 nucleotides are TGTGCCAGCAGCGTAGGGCAGAATAATTCACCCCTCCACTTT. The entire variable domain, with the rest obtained from reference TRBV9 and TRBJ1-6, is as follows: DSGVTQTPKHLITATGQRVTLRCSPRSGDLSVYWYQQSLDQGLQFLIQYYNGEERAKGNILERFSAQQFPDLHSELNLSSLELGDSALYFCASSVGQNNSPLHFGNGTRLTVT.

V usage is TRBV4-3 and J usage is TRBJ2-7; 11 bases fit TRBD1. The CDR3 extends over 15 amino acids. Germline CDR1 is LGHNA and CDR2 is YSLEER. V shed 1 base and J 3 bases; nucleotides not matched to a gene: 2. As DNA, the CDR3 is TGCGCCAGCAGCCAAGCCGGGACAGGGGGCTACGAGCAGTACTTC. Its translation is CASSQAGTGGYEQYF.

The rearrangement uses TRBV4-1 and TRBJ2-7; perhaps TRBD1 as D (6 bases). V shed 4 bases and J shed 2 bases, with 9 bases lying between them. The CDR3 spans 13 residues. The germline gives CDR1 MGHRA, CDR2 YSYEKL. CDR3 amino acids: CASSRGGPYEQYF. As DNA, the CDR3 is TGCGCCAGCAGCCGTGGGGGCCCCTACGAGCAGTACTTC.

The chain joins TRBV27 to TRBJ2-3, with 10 bases matching TRBD2. The CDR3 is 16 residues long. CDR1 and CDR2 (germline): MNHEY, SMNVEV (reference sequence). With V trimmed by 6 bases and J by 1 base, 7 bases remained unmatched. Here the CDR3 DNA reads TGTGCCAGCAGCCCCCTGCTAGCGGGGGGCACAGATACGCAGTATTTT. Encoded protein: CASSPLLAGGTDTQYF.

This chain uses TRBV7-9 with TRBJ2-7; 9 positions match TRBD2. The junction had 11 bases not matched to a gene; V was cut back by 7 bases and J by 4 bases. The CDR3 contains 15 residues. Germline lookup yields CDR1 SEHNR and CDR2 FQNEAQ (reference sequence). The CDR3 DNA is TGTGCCAGCACCCCCCTGGGCGGGGGGGAATACGAGCAGTACTTC. This translates into CASTPLGGGEYEQYF.

Written as DNA, the CDR3 is TGCGCCAGCAGCCAAGATAGCGCACCCCTCTCTGGGGCCAACGTCCTGACTTTC. This gives the protein CASSQDSAPLSGANVLTF. This rearrangement joins TRBV4-3 to TRBJ2-6, with a weak D call TRBD2 (5 bases). Trimming took off 0 bases at V and 0 bases at J, with 12 bases between the two ends. CDR3 size: 18 residues. Germline V gene lookup returns CDR1 LGHNA and CDR2 YSLEER.

The rearrangement joins TRBV4-1 to TRBJ2-7; D is unresolved. The V end lost 0 bases, the J end lost 0 bases, and 9 bases lay between the germline ends. CDR1 and CDR2 (germline): MGHRA, YSYEKL. This CDR3 spans 15 amino acids. CDR3 protein: CASSQDLGTSYEQYF. CDR3 coding DNA: TGCGCCAGCAGCCAAGATCTGGGCACCTCCTACGAGCAGTACTTC.

This clone appeared a single time. This sequence joins TRBV19 and TRBJ2-7; 8 nucleotides match TRBD1. The CDR3 runs to 13 residues. V lost 7 bases and J lost 7; bases outside the gene matches: 9. Germline-derived CDR1 and CDR2 are LNHDA and SQIVND (reference sequence). In nucleotides, the CDR3 is TGTGCCAGTAATCCAACAGGGGGTAGTGAGCAGTACTTC. The encoded protein is CASNPTGGSEQYF.

In this sample, this clone turned up a few times. V gene TRBV19 combines with J gene TRBJ1-1; D not resolved. CDR1 LNHDA and CDR2 SQIVND come from the germline V gene (reference sequence). Trimming pared 10 bases from V and 5 bases from J, leaving 11 bases between. This CDR3 is built from 11 residues. The DNA for the CDR3 is TGTGCCACCTTTTACGGGACTGAAGCTTTCTTT. Amino acid sequence: CATFYGTEAFF.

This clone was detected a few times. The rearrangement joins TRBV7-6 to TRBJ2-2, with unresolved D. Trimming took 5 bases from V and 0 from J, leaving 22 bases between them. Germline V lookup: CDR1 SGHVS, CDR2 FNYEAQ. This CDR3 region has 19 residues. In DNA form, the CDR3 reads TGTGCCAGCAGCAGCCGAGGCCCAATAGGCGCCTCGAACACCGGGGAGCTGTTTTTT. Amino acid sequence: CASSSRGPIGASNTGELFF.

The chain couples TRBV27 to TRBJ2-7; 7 bases are shared with TRBD1. CDR3 length equals 13 residues. The trim removed 3 bases at V and 2 bases at J, leaving 1 base unmatched. The V gene's germline CDR1 is MNHEY and CDR2 SMNVEV (reference sequence). CDR3 in DNA: TGTGCCAGCAGTTTGGGACAGACCTACGAGCAGTACTTC. Encoded protein: CASSLGQTYEQYF.

The chain carries TRBV5-4 and TRBJ1-5; D is perhaps TRBD1 (6 bases). The CDR3 runs 14 residues. V was clipped by 1 base and J by 6 bases, with 11 bases between them. The germline V gene encodes CDR1 SGHNT and CDR2 YYREEE (reference sequence). The CDR3: CASSLSGAGQPQHF. CDR3 coding DNA: TGTGCCAGCAGCTTGTCGGGGGCCGGTCAGCCCCAGCATTTT.

The rearrangement joins TRBV4-1 to TRBJ1-1; D gene ambiguous. V gave up 1 base and J gave up 1 base, with 7 bases separating them. Germline V gene lookup returns CDR1 MGHRA and CDR2 YSYEKL. This CDR3 spans 14 amino acids. In nucleotides, the CDR3 is TGCGCCAGCAGCCAAGGAAAGGGGAACACTGAAGCTTTCTTT. Encoded protein: CASSQGKGNTEAFF.

V and J are TRBV9 and TRBJ2-7; D not certain. The CDR3 sequence is 14 residues long. In germline, CDR1 is SGDLS, CDR2 YYNGEE. Trimming pared 0 bases from V and 3 bases from J, leaving 10 bases between. CDR3 nucleotide sequence: TGTGCCAGCAGCGTAGACACCTACGGCTACGAGCAGTACTTC. Its translation: CASSVDTYGYEQYF.

About this clone: Other DNA sequences in this sample translate to the same CDR3. V gene TRBV27 combines with J gene TRBJ2-5; D is ambiguous. The germline CDR1 and CDR2 sequences are MNHEY and SMNVEV (reference sequence). The CDR3 spans 11 residues. V dropped 6 bases and J dropped 4 bases, with 6 bases sitting between them. As DNA, the CDR3 is TGTGCCAGCAGCCTCGGAGAGACCCAGTACTTC. Translating gives CASSLGETQYF.

The CDR3 DNA reads as TGTGCCAGCAGCCCGACGGGCCTCACAAATGAAAAACTGTTTTTT. Residues: CASSPTGLTNEKLFF. The genes are TRBV9 and TRBJ1-4; unclear D gene. V lost 4 bases and J lost 5, with 15 bases in between. The CDR3 is 15 residues long. Germline lookup yields CDR1 SGDLS and CDR2 YYNGEE.

The chain couples TRBV27 to TRBJ2-3; D unresolved. The CDR3 is made up of 15 amino acids. Between the trimmed V and J ends, which lost 2 bases and 2 bases, there was a span of 11 bases. Germline CDR1 is MNHEY and CDR2 is SMNVEV (reference sequence). The CDR3 region is CASSLTLDPTDTQYF. The CDR3 bases are TGTGCCAGCAGTTTAACGCTAGATCCCACAGATACGCAGTATTTT.

The gene calls are TRBV5-4 and TRBJ1-1; D perhaps matches TRBD1 (5 bases). The V end lost 4 bases, the J end lost 3 bases, and 19 bases lay between the germline ends. Germline V gene lookup returns CDR1 SGHNT and CDR2 YYREEE (reference sequence). The CDR3 is 16 residues long. In DNA, the CDR3 is TGTGCCAGCAGCCCGGGCGGTTGGGGGATTGACACTGAAGCTTTCTTT. Protein sequence: CASSPGGWGIDTEAFF. The full variable domain, with the rest looked up from reference TRBV5-4 and TRBJ1-1, is ETGVTQSPTHLIKTRGQQVTLRCSSQSGHNTVSWYQQALGQGPQFIFQYYREEENGRGNFPPRFSGLQFPNYSSELNVNALELDDSALYLCASSPGGWGIDTEAFFGQGTRLTVV.

The chain is built from TRBV10-3 and TRBJ2-7, with 10 bases that match TRBD1. The CDR3 consists of 14 residues. The germline V gene encodes CDR1 ENHRY and CDR2 SYGVKD. The ends lost 7 bases at V and 3 bases at J; junction bases unmatched: 6. The CDR3 sequence is CAIKVGTGVYEQYF. The CDR3 DNA sequence: TGTGCCATCAAGGTCGGGACAGGGGTCTACGAGCAGTACTTC.

The chain employs TRBV5-1 and TRBJ1-2; a weak D match, TRBD1 (5 bases). Trimming took off 2 bases at V and 4 bases at J, with 12 bases between the two ends. The CDR3 sequence is 14 residues long. The germline gives CDR1 SGHRS, CDR2 YFSETQ. The CDR3 loop reads CASSLFYGGYGYTF. CDR3 bases: TGCGCCAGCAGCTTATTTTACGGGGGCTATGGCTACACCTTC.

The chain is built from TRBV12-5 and TRBJ2-7, with 8 bases fitting TRBD2. The germline CDR1 and CDR2 sequences are LGHNT and FRNRAP. CDR3 size: 13 residues. Trimming took 6 bases from V and 4 from J; bases not matched to a gene: 5. The CDR3 reads CASGWASGYEQYF. DNA for the CDR3: TGTGCTAGTGGGTGGGCTAGCGGGTACGAGCAGTACTTC.

In the case of this clone: At one end, the junction sequence differs from germline, possibly due to a read error. The J gene is TRBJ2-4, the V gene TRBV2; D is unresolved. Germline-derived CDR1 and CDR2 are SNHLY and FYNNEI. CDR3 length equals 10 residues. The CDR3 nucleotides read TGTGCCAGCAGTGAAGTGGTAAAGAAGTTC. It yields the protein CASSEVVKKF.